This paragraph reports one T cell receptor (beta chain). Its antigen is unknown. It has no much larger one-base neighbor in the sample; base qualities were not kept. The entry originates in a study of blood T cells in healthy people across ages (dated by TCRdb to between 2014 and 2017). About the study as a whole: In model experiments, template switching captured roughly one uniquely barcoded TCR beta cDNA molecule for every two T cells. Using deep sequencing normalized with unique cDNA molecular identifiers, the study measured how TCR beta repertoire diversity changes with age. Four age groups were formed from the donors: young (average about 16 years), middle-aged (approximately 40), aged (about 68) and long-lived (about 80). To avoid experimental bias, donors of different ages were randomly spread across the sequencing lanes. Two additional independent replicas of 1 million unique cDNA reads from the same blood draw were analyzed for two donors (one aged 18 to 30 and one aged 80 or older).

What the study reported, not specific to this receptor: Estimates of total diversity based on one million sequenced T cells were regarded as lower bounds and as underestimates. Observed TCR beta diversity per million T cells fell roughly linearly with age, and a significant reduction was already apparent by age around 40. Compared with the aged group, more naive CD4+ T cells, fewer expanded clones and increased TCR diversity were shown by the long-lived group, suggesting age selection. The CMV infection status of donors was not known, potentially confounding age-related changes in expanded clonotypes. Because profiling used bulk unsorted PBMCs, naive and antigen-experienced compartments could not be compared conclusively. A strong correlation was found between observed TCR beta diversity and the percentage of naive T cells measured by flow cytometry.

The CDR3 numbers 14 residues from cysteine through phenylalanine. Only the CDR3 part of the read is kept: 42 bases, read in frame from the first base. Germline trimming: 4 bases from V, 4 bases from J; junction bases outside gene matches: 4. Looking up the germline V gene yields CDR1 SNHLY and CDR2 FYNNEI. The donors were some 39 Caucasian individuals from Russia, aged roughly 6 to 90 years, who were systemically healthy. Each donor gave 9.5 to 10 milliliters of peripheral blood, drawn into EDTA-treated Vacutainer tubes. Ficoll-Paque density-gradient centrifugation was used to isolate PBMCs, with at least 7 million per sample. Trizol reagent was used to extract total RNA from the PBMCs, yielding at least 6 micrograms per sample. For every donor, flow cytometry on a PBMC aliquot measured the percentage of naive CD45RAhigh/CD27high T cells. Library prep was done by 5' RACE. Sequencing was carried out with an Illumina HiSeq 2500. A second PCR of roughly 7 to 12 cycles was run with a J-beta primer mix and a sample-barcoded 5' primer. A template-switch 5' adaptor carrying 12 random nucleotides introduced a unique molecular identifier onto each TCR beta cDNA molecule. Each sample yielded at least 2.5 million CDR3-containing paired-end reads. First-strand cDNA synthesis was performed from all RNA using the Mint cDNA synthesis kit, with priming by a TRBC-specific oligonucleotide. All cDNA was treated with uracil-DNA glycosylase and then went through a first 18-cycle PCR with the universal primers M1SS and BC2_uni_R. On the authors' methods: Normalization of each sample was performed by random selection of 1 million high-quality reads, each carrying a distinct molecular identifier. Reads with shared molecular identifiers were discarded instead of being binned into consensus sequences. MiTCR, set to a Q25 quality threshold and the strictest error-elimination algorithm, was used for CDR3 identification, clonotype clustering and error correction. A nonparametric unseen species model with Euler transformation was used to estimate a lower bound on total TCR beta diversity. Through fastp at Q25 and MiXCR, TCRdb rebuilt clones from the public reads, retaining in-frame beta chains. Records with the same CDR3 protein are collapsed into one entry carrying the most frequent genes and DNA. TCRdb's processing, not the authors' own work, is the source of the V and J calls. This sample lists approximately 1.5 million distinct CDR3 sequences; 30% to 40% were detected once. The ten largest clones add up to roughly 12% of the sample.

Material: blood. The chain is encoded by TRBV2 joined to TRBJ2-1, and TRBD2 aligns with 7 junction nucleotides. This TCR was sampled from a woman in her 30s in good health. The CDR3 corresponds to CASSGLAVYNEQFF. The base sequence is TGTGCCAGCAGTGGGCTAGCGGTTTACAATGAGCAGTTCTTC.